The 32 T cell receptor beta chains reported below all come from one sample, sequenced in a study of T cell responses to AZD1222 COVID-19 vaccine. Profiled with immunoSEQ multiplex PCR; TCRdb holds only in-frame clones, not every one. The repertoire holds over 100,000 clones, with around 90% as singletons. The source material was peripheral blood, sampled on day 0 of AZD1222 vaccination. The receptors originated from an adult in good health.

As concerns this clone: The junction does not match germline at one end; this may be a read error. This sequence joins TRBV6-2 or TRBV6-3 and TRBJ2-7, with D tentatively TRBD2 (6 bases). CDR1 and CDR2 from the germline V gene are MNHEY and SVGEGT. The CDR3 has 13 residues. The CDR3 loop reads CASSYLSGLGGHF. The CDR3 region has the DNA TGTGCCAGCAGTTACTTATCCGGCTTGGGGGGACACTTC.

The V call is TRBV18, the J call TRBJ1-3, with D possibly matching TRBD1 (6 bases). This CDR3 is built from 18 residues. Trimming removed 3 bases at V and 0 bases at J, with 18 bases between. Per the germline V gene, CDR1 is KGHSH and CDR2 is LQKENI. The CDR3 reads CASSPMMGHRLSGNTIYF. Here the CDR3 DNA reads TGTGCCAGCTCACCTATGATGGGACACCGCCTCTCTGGAAACACCATATATTTT. The variable domain in full, completed from reference TRBV18 and TRBJ1-3, reads NAGVMQNPRHLVRRRGQEARLRCSPMKGHSHVYWYRQLPEEGLKFMVYLQKENIIDESGMPKERFSAEFPKEGPSILRIQQVVRGDSAAYFCASSPMMGHRLSGNTIYFGEGSWLTVV.

The rearrangement uses TRBV28 and TRBJ1-1; no reliable D call. The CDR3 loop spans 12 amino acids. The V and J ends lost 8 bases and 8 bases respectively, with 15 bases between them. Germline CDR1 reads MDHEN; CDR2 reads SYDVKM. The CDR3 DNA follows: TGTGCCAGCGACTCCTACGGGATAGAAGCTTTCTTT. This encodes CASDSYGIEAFF.

The rearrangement uses TRBV29-1 and TRBJ1-1; 9 nucleotides align to TRBD1. The CDR3 runs to 13 residues. Germline CDR1 SQVTM, CDR2 ANQGSEA. With V trimmed by 7 bases and J by 2 bases, 5 bases remained unmatched. The CDR3 DNA reads as TGCAGCGCCGGGACAGGGAGTAACACTGAAGCTTTCTTT. Translated, it gives CSAGTGSNTEAFF.

V gene TRBV4-1 combines with J gene TRBJ2-5; D remains unclear. Germline V gene sequence: CDR1 MGHRA, CDR2 YSYEKL. Trimming took 2 bases from V and 3 from J, leaving 16 bases between them. The CDR3 sequence is 16 residues long. CDR3 protein: CASSQPLMIEKETQYF. The CDR3 DNA follows: TGCGCCAGCAGCCAACCCCTCATGATCGAGAAAGAGACCCAGTACTTC.

The chain is built from TRBV12-5 and TRBJ1-1, with D possibly matching TRBD1 (6 bases). Germline CDR1 is LGHNT and CDR2 is FRNRAP. The CDR3 is made up of 13 amino acids. V was cut by 5 bases and J by 1 base, with 8 bases left in between. The CDR3 here is CASGVGQNTEAFF. The CDR3, as DNA: TGTGCTAGTGGTGTGGGACAGAACACTGAAGCTTTCTTT.

The chain couples TRBV6-6 to TRBJ2-7; TRBD1 might be the D (5 bases). The germline V and J ends were trimmed by 7 bases and 5 bases, with 18 bases remaining between them. The germline V gene has CDR1 MNHNY and CDR2 SVGAGI (reference sequence). This CDR3 region has 14 residues. The CDR3 DNA reads as TGTGCCAGCACCAACCAGGACATCAGGGACGAGCAGTACTTC. Residues: CASTNQDIRDEQYF.

This chain uses TRBV27 with TRBJ1-2; D is possibly TRBD1 (5 bases). The CDR3 sequence is 13 residues long. Germline V gene lookup returns CDR1 MNHEY and CDR2 SMNVEV (reference sequence). V lost 9 bases to trimming and J lost 7 bases, with 18 bases between them. The CDR3 region has the DNA TGTGCCAGTTCACGCAGGGCCGACGGTGGCTACACCTTC. Residues: CASSRRADGGYTF.

V gene TRBV23-1 combines with J gene TRBJ1-1; D uncertain. Being an ORF, TRBV23-1 has a function that is uncertain. The CDR3 contains 15 residues. V lost 1 base, J lost 0 bases, and 9 bases lay in between. CDR3 amino acids: CASSQWARVNTEAFF. In DNA form, the CDR3 reads TGCGCCAGCAGTCAATGGGCCCGTGTGAACACTGAAGCTTTCTTT.

This chain connects TRBV19 to TRBJ1-1; TRBD1 might be the D (6 bases). Trimming left V 5 bases short and J 8 bases short, with 21 bases between. CDR3 length: 15 amino acids. The V gene's germline CDR1 is LNHDA and CDR2 SQIVND (reference sequence). The CDR3 is CASSPSGTPVLEAFF. The CDR3 DNA follows: TGTGCCAGTAGTCCCTCCGGGACACCCGTCCTGGAAGCTTTCTTT.

V is TRBV11-2 and J is TRBJ2-2; either TRBD1 or TRBD2 may supply D (5 bases each). V dropped 5 bases and J dropped 3 bases, with 19 bases sitting between them. Germline V lookup: CDR1 SGHAT, CDR2 FQNNGV. This CDR3 contains 17 residues. CDR3 nucleotide sequence: TGTGCCAGCAGCCGGAGAGGGGCTATTGGTGACACCGGGGAGCTGTTTTTT. This translates into CASSRRGAIGDTGELFF.

The chain has TRBV7-9 and TRBJ1-4; perhaps TRBD1 as D (6 bases). Trimming shortened V by 5 bases and J by 6 bases, and 16 bases separated the two germline ends. Germline CDR1 SEHNR, CDR2 FQNEAQ (reference sequence). The CDR3 contains 15 residues. The CDR3 here is CASSPMLKGDEKLFF. The CDR3 nucleotides are TGTGCCAGCAGCCCAATGCTAAAGGGGGATGAAAAACTGTTTTTT.

V gene TRBV27 combines with J gene TRBJ2-2; no reliable D call. Trimming pared 4 bases from V and 6 bases from J, leaving 21 bases between. The CDR3 runs 17 residues. CDR1 MNHEY and CDR2 SMNVEV come from the germline V gene (reference sequence). The CDR3 loop reads CASSSPRMLFLSGELFF. DNA of the CDR3: TGTGCCAGCAGTTCTCCCCGGATGCTTTTCCTTTCCGGGGAGCTGTTTTTT.

The chain employs TRBV9 and TRBJ1-3, with D unclear. Deletions cut 2 bases from V and 0 bases from J, with 6 bases between. CDR3 length: 14 amino acids. CDR1 is SGDLS and CDR2 is YYNGEE in the germline V gene. In DNA form, the CDR3 reads TGTGCCAGCAGCGTCAGCGTCTCTGGAAACACCATATATTTT. This translates into CASSVSVSGNTIYF.

The genes are TRBV7-2 and TRBJ2-3; 9 positions match TRBD2. The CDR3 runs to 15 residues. The ends lost 3 bases at V and 5 bases at J; junction bases unmatched: 6. Germline CDR1 and CDR2: SGHTA and FQGNSA. The DNA of the CDR3 is TGTGCCAGCAGCTTCCTAGCGGGGAAGGGAGATACGCAGTATTTT. It specifies CASSFLAGKGDTQYF.

This chain joins TRBV2 and TRBJ1-5; the D is unclear. Germline CDR1 SNHLY, CDR2 FYNNEI. The length of the CDR3 is 13 residues. The ends were cut back, 8 bases at V and 7 bases at J, with 15 bases in the middle. The CDR3 DNA follows: TGTGCCAGCTCTTTTGCACCACGGCAGCCCCAGCATTTT. It translates to CASSFAPRQPQHF.

V usage is TRBV30 and J usage is TRBJ1-4; 8 bases map to TRBD1. The CDR3 covers 17 residues. Germline assignment: CDR1 GTSNPN and CDR2 SVGIG (reference sequence). V lost 1 base and J lost 7; bases outside the gene matches: 14. CDR3 amino acids: CAWSAGTGDARFEKLFF. DNA of the CDR3: TGTGCCTGGAGTGCGGGGACAGGAGACGCGCGTTTTGAAAAACTGTTTTTT. The full variable domain, its missing parts supplied by reference TRBV30 and TRBJ1-4, is SQTIHQWPATLVQPVGSPLSLECTVEGTSNPNLYWYRQAAGRGLQLLFYSVGIGQISSEVPQNLSASRPQDRQFILSSKKLLLSDSGFYLCAWSAGTGDARFEKLFFGSGTQLSVL.

This sequence joins TRBV5-1 and TRBJ2-5; D tentatively fits TRBD1 or TRBD2 (5 bases each). The CDR3 spans 14 residues. Germline CDR1 reads SGHRS; CDR2 reads YFSETQ. With 0 bases removed from V and 3 bases from J, the gap between germline ends came to 9 bases. CDR3 region: CASSLGGTEETQYF. DNA for the CDR3: TGCGCCAGCAGCTTGGGAGGGACCGAAGAGACCCAGTACTTC.

J is TRBJ2-2 and V is TRBV7-8; D gene unclear. This CDR3 has 12 residues. Trimming pared 5 bases from V and 6 bases from J, leaving 7 bases between. CDR1 and CDR2 from the germline V gene are SGHVS and FQNEAQ. The CDR3 loop reads CASSPGPGELFF. CDR3 in DNA: TGTGCCAGCAGCCCAGGCCCCGGGGAGCTGTTTTTT.

This chain connects TRBV5-5 to TRBJ1-5; D uncertain. With 3 bases removed from V and 3 bases from J, the gap between germline ends came to 13 bases. This CDR3 spans 15 amino acids. CDR1 is SGHKS, CDR2 YYEKEE, per germline (reference sequence). The CDR3: CASSSYPSTNQPQHF. The DNA for the CDR3 is TGTGCCAGCAGCTCCTACCCTTCCACCAATCAGCCCCAGCATTTT.

Written as DNA, the CDR3 is TGTGCCAGCAGCTCCGCGGACGGGGAGCTGTTTTTT. Translation: CASSSADGELFF. The chain joins TRBV7-9 to TRBJ2-2; no reliable D call. The CDR3 contains 12 residues. Germline assignment: CDR1 SEHNR and CDR2 FQNEAQ (reference sequence). V lost 4 bases, J lost 7 bases, and 7 bases lay in between. The full variable domain, in which reference TRBV7-9 and TRBJ2-2 provide the parts outside the CDR3, is DTGVSQNPRHKITKRGQNVTFRCDPISEHNRLYWYRQTLGQGPEFLTYFQNEAQLEKSRLLSDRFSAERPKGSFSTLEIQRTEQGDSAMYLCASSSADGELFFGEGSRLTVL.

This chain joins TRBV18 and TRBJ1-1, with unresolved D. There are 18 residues in the CDR3. CDR1 is KGHSH, CDR2 LQKENI, per germline. The V and J ends lost 6 bases and 5 bases respectively, with 28 bases between them. The CDR3 loop reads CASSPRGRPTRSGTEAFF. The DNA of the CDR3 is TGTGCCAGCTCCCCCCGGGGTAGGCCCACACGGTCGGGAACTGAAGCTTTCTTT.

The J gene is TRBJ1-1, the V gene TRBV2, with TRBD1 as a possible D gene (6 bases). Germline V gives CDR1 SNHLY, CDR2 FYNNEI. CDR3 length: 14 amino acids. Trimming pared 8 bases from V and 3 bases from J, leaving 16 bases between. Here the CDR3 reads CASPRGAGDTEAFF. In nucleotides, the CDR3 is TGTGCCAGCCCCCGGGGGGCTGGGGACACTGAAGCTTTCTTT.

The chain couples TRBV6-5 to TRBJ1-2; the match to TRBD1 covers 9 bases. V shed 7 bases and J 7 bases; nucleotides not matched to a gene: 7. The CDR3 covers 13 residues. Germline assignment: CDR1 MNHEY and CDR2 SVGAGI. The CDR3 loop reads CASTPGQGSGYTF. The CDR3 coding sequence is TGTGCCAGCACACCGGGACAGGGTAGTGGCTACACCTTC.

The rearrangement joins TRBV18 to TRBJ1-2, with 7 bases fitting TRBD1. The junction had 0 bases not matched to a gene; V was cut back by 3 bases and J by 2 bases. The CDR3 covers 13 residues. Per the germline V gene, CDR1 is KGHSH and CDR2 is LQKENI. The CDR3 coding sequence is TGTGCCAGCTCACCGGGACAGAACTATGGCTACACCTTC. Protein product: CASSPGQNYGYTF.

V and J are TRBV18 and TRBJ2-1; tentatively, D is TRBD2 (6 bases). In germline, CDR1 is KGHSH, CDR2 LQKENI. Trimming stripped 2 bases from V and 1 base from J, with 12 bases between. This CDR3 contains 16 residues. The CDR3 reads CASSPYSGGSYNEQFF. The CDR3 DNA reads as TGTGCCAGCTCACCATACTCTGGGGGGTCCTACAATGAGCAGTTCTTC. Supplemented by reference TRBV18 and TRBJ2-1, the full variable domain reads NAGVMQNPRHLVRRRGQEARLRCSPMKGHSHVYWYRQLPEEGLKFMVYLQKENIIDESGMPKERFSAEFPKEGPSILRIQQVVRGDSAAYFCASSPYSGGSYNEQFFGPGTRLTVL.

The chain joins TRBV18 to TRBJ1-3; perhaps TRBD1 as D (6 bases). The CDR3 runs to 17 residues. CDR1 KGHSH and CDR2 LQKENI come from the germline V gene. V was trimmed by 2 bases and J by 1 base, leaving 15 bases between them. The CDR3 region is CASSPFVGGQSGNTIYF. The CDR3 DNA reads as TGTGCCAGCTCACCATTCGTCGGGGGGCAGTCTGGAAACACCATATATTTT.

The chain is built from TRBV14 and TRBJ1-6, with D uncertain. The ends were cut back, 3 bases at V and 10 bases at J, with 7 bases in the middle. Germline V gene lookup returns CDR1 SGHDN and CDR2 FVKESK. The CDR3 covers 12 residues. CDR3 bases: TGTGCCAGCAGCCAGGGATACTCACCCCTCCACTTT. This gives the protein CASSQGYSPLHF.

The gene calls are TRBV19 and TRBJ1-5; D is undetermined. Trimming cost V 3 bases and J 3 bases, with 9 bases left between them. Per the germline V gene, CDR1 is LNHDA and CDR2 is SQIVND (reference sequence). There are 14 residues in the CDR3. The CDR3 region is CASSIQAHNQPQHF. The CDR3 DNA reads TGTGCCAGTAGTATTCAGGCTCACAATCAGCCCCAGCATTTT.

The chain is built from TRBV19 and TRBJ1-5; D is uncertain. V lost 4 bases and J lost 4, with 8 bases in between. Per germline, CDR1 LNHDA and CDR2 SQIVND (reference sequence). The CDR3 extends over 13 amino acids. In nucleotides, the CDR3 is TGTGCCAGTAGTACCCAGGCTAATCAGCCCCAGCATTTT. It encodes CASSTQANQPQHF.

This clone has more than one count but fewer than ten. This CDR3 is also generated by other DNA sequences in the sample. This chain links TRBV30 with TRBJ1-3; D not certain. CDR3 length equals 13 residues. V gave up 0 bases and J gave up 7 bases, with 10 bases separating them. Germline CDR1 GTSNPN, CDR2 SVGIG (reference sequence). CDR3 sequence: CAWSVNGRNTIYF. CDR3 nucleotides: TGTGCCTGGAGTGTAAACGGCCGGAACACCATATATTTT.

This clone was counted between two and nine times. The genes are TRBV7-8 and TRBJ2-5; 7 positions match TRBD2. J gave up 3 bases and V 1 base, and 5 bases lay outside the gene matches. The CDR3 length is 15 residues. Looked up from germline, CDR1 is SGHVS and CDR2 is FQNEAQ. In DNA form, the CDR3 reads TGTGCCAGCAGCTTAGTTGGGACTAAAAAAGAGACCCAGTACTTC. Protein product: CASSLVGTKKETQYF.